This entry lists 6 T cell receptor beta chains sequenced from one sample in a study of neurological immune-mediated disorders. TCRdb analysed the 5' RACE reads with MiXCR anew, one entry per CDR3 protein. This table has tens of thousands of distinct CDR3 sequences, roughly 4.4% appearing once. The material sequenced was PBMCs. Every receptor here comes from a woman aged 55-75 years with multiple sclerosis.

This chain's CDR3 is CSAGQDRGQETQYF. The CDR3 DNA reads as TGCAGTGCTGGACAAGACAGGGGCCAAGAGACCCAGTACTTC. V is TRBV20-1 and J is TRBJ2-5; 8 bases fit TRBD1. Looked up from germline, CDR1 is DFQATT and CDR2 is SNEGSKA (reference sequence). V shed 5 bases, J shed 1 base, and the junction held 6 bases outside the gene matches. This CDR3 region has 14 residues.

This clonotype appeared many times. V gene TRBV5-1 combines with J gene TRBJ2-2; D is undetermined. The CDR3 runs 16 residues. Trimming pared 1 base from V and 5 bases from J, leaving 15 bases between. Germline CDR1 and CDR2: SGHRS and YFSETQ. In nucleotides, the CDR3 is TGCGCCAGCAGCTTGATTTCTGCTTCCGGGACCGGGGAGCTGTTTTTT. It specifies CASSLISASGTGELFF.

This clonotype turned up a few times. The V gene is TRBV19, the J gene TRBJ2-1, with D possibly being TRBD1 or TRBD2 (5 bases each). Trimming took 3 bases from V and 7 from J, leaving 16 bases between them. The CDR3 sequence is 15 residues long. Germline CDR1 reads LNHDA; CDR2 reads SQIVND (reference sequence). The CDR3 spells CASSMGRVPGNEQFF. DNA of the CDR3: TGTGCCAGTAGTATGGGGCGGGTGCCGGGGAATGAGCAGTTCTTC.

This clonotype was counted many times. CDR3 loop: CASSSSTSGDEQFF. CDR3 in DNA: TGTGCCAGCAGCTCCAGTACTAGCGGCGATGAGCAGTTCTTC. J is TRBJ2-1 and V is TRBV7-9; TRBD2 matches at 8 bases. After removal of 4 bases from V and 8 bases from J, the junction contained 7 bases not matched to a gene. The CDR3 contains 14 residues. The germline gives CDR1 SEHNR, CDR2 FQNEAQ (reference sequence).

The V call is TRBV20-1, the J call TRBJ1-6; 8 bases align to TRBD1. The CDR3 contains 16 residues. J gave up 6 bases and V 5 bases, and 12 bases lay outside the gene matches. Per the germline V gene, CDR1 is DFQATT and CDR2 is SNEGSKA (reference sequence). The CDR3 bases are TGCAGTGCTGAGAGACAGGGGAAAACATTTAATTCACCCCTCCACTTT. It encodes CSAERQGKTFNSPLHF.

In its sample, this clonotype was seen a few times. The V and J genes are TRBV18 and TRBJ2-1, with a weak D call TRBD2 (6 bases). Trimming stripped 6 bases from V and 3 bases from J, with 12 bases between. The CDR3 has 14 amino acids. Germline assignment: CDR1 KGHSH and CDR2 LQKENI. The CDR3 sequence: CASSLAGGYNEQFF. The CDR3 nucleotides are TGTGCCAGCTCTCTGGCCGGGGGCTACAATGAGCAGTTCTTC.